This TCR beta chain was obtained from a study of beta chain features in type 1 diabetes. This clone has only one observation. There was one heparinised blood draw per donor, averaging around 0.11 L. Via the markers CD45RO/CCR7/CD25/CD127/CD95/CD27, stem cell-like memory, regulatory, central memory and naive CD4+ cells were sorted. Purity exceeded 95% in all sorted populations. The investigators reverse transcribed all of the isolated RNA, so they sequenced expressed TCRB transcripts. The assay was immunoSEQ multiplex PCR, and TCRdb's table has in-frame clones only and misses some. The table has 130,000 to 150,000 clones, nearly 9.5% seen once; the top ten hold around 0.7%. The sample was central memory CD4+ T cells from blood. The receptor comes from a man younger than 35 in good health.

CDR3 nucleotides: TGTGCCAGCAGGGAGGGAGCAGTTTATAATTCACCCCTCCACTTT. The encoded protein is CASREGAVYNSPLHF. This chain uses TRBV6-4 with TRBJ1-6; D not resolved. From germline, CDR1 is MRHNA and CDR2 SNTAGT. The V and J ends lost 6 bases and 4 bases respectively, with 13 bases between them. There are 15 residues in the CDR3.